This passage covers 10 T cell receptor beta chains from one sample sequenced in a study of blood T cells in healthy people across ages. Together with a sample-barcoded 5' primer, a J-beta primer mix was included in a second PCR lasting 7 to 11 cycles. TCRdb passed the 5' RACE reads through MiXCR, listing each CDR3 protein once. Seen here are 700,000 to 850,000 distinct CDR3 sequences, around 36% observed once, and the top ten hold around 13%. What was sequenced was blood. The source is a man younger than 35 in good health.

There are many counts of this clonotype. The chain carries TRBV12-3 or TRBV12-4 and TRBJ2-4; D remains ambiguous. This CDR3 is 14 amino acids long. V dropped 10 bases and J dropped 0 bases, with 13 bases sitting between them. The CDR3 nucleotides read TGTGCCACCGCCATCGGGCTAGCCAAAAACATTCAGTACTTC. Its protein is CATAIGLAKNIQYF.

This clonotype was counted ten times or more. This rearrangement joins TRBV7-8 to TRBJ1-2; D unclear. V was clipped by 5 bases and J by 4 bases, with 8 bases between them. The CDR3 length is 12 residues. CDR1 and CDR2 from the germline V gene are SGHVS and FQNEAQ. CDR3 protein: CASSSTSYGYTF. The CDR3 DNA reads as TGTGCCAGCAGCAGTACCAGCTATGGCTACACCTTC.

This clonotype was seen repeatedly, ten times or more. The V and J genes are TRBV7-2 and TRBJ2-1; 7 bases align to TRBD2. This CDR3 is 13 amino acids long. Germline CDR1 reads SGHTA; CDR2 reads FQGNSA. J gave up 3 bases and V 10 bases, and 6 bases lay outside the gene matches. The CDR3 reads CAILPGGYNEQFF. In DNA form, the CDR3 reads TGTGCCATCCTCCCGGGAGGCTACAATGAGCAGTTCTTC.

The CDR3 reads CASSQAKGFGGYTF. The CDR3 DNA is TGCGCCAGCAGCCAAGCAAAAGGGTTTGGTGGCTACACCTTC. This chain links TRBV4-1 with TRBJ1-2; D not resolved. The length of the CDR3 is 14 residues. Per the germline V gene, CDR1 is MGHRA and CDR2 is YSYEKL. V was clipped by 1 base and J by 7 bases, with 13 bases between them.

In its sample, this clonotype was seen a few times. The chain combines TRBV9 with TRBJ2-1; D may be TRBD2 (6 bases). Trimming pared 6 bases from V and 5 bases from J, leaving 18 bases between. This CDR3 is built from 15 residues. Germline CDR1 SGDLS, CDR2 YYNGEE. The DNA of the CDR3 is TGTGCCAGCACCCTTGAGGGCGGAGGGGACAATGAGCAGTTCTTC. This sequence encodes CASTLEGGGDNEQFF.

A few counts support this clonotype. The chain recombines TRBV20-1 with TRBJ2-7; TRBD2 aligns across 10 bases. CDR1 and CDR2 (germline): DFQATT, SNEGSKA (reference sequence). This CDR3 region has 17 residues. The junction had 9 bases not matched to a gene; V was cut back by 1 base and J by 0 bases. The CDR3 DNA reads TGCAGTGCTAGAGGTCGGGCTAGCGGGGGTGTCTCCTACGAGCAGTACTTC. Translated, it gives CSARGRASGGVSYEQYF.

The rearrangement links TRBV20-1 to TRBJ1-1; 8 bases are shared with TRBD1. The V gene end was trimmed by 0 bases and the J gene end by 5 bases; junction bases not matched to a gene: 2. The germline V gene encodes CDR1 DFQATT and CDR2 SNEGSKA (reference sequence). The CDR3 has 13 residues. CDR3 DNA sequence: TGCAGTGCTAGAGATCGACAGGGGACTGAAGCTTTCTTT. It yields the protein CSARDRQGTEAFF.

CDR3 sequence (DNA): TGTGCCAGCAGTGATGAGACAGAGGGCAGAGCTAATGAAAAACTGTTTTTT. This gives the protein CASSDETEGRANEKLFF. The chain links TRBV6-1 to TRBJ1-4, with TRBD1 as a possible D gene (5 bases). The CDR3 is 17 residues long. Germline loops: CDR1 MNHNS, CDR2 SASEGT. The V end lost 3 bases, the J end lost 3 bases, and 17 bases lay between the germline ends.

The rearrangement joins TRBV2 to TRBJ1-2; maybe TRBD1 (5 bases). The germline V gene has CDR1 SNHLY and CDR2 FYNNEI. Trimming shortened V by 7 bases and J by 4 bases, and 19 bases separated the two germline ends. The CDR3 totals 15 residues. The CDR3 is CASTGGAPRGYGYTF. CDR3 bases: TGTGCCAGCACCGGAGGGGCCCCTAGGGGCTATGGCTACACCTTC.

This clonotype was counted at least ten times. This chain uses TRBV20-1 with TRBJ1-2, with unresolved D. This CDR3 has 11 amino acids. Trimming took 3 bases from V and 6 from J, leaving 8 bases between them. CDR1 is DFQATT, CDR2 SNEGSKA, per germline (reference sequence). The CDR3 nucleotides read TGCAGTGCTAGCATGGACGATGGCTACACCTTC. It specifies CSASMDDGYTF.